The next 20 T cell receptor beta chains were all read from a single sample in a study of early T cells in non-severe SARS-CoV-2 infection. MiXCR, run by TCRdb on the 5' RACE reads, gives a single entry per CDR3 protein. The repertoire consists of around 19,000 distinct CDR3 sequences, with 4.8% occurring once and the leading ten covering roughly 5.7%. Sequencing was done on a sample of whole blood. The receptors were gathered from an adult who was a healthcare worker with PCR-confirmed SARS-CoV-2 infection or an uninfected control (not recorded which).

This clonotype was detected ten times or more. The chain combines TRBV7-8 with TRBJ1-1, with 10 bases identical to TRBD1. Per germline, CDR1 SGHVS and CDR2 FQNEAQ. The length of the CDR3 is 15 residues. With 5 bases clipped from V and 4 bases from J, the junction kept 7 bases outside the gene matches. The CDR3 nucleotides read TGTGCCAGCAGCCTGACAGGGGGCGCGGGCACTGAAGCTTTCTTT. It encodes CASSLTGGAGTEAFF.

This clonotype came up many times. The J gene is TRBJ2-7, the V gene TRBV6-6, with D maybe TRBD2 (5 bases). This CDR3 has 14 residues. Germline V gives CDR1 MNHNY, CDR2 SVGAGI (reference sequence). The V and J ends lost 3 bases and 7 bases respectively, with 16 bases between them. The CDR3 DNA follows: TGTGCCAGCAGTTATCCTGAGGGATTGGGGGAGCAGTACTTC. Residues: CASSYPEGLGEQYF.

This clonotype was counted between two and nine times. The chain employs TRBV19 and TRBJ2-7; D unclear. The germline CDR1 and CDR2 sequences are LNHDA and SQIVND (reference sequence). The CDR3 is 11 residues long. Between the trimmed V and J ends, which lost 8 bases and 3 bases, there was a span of 8 bases. The CDR3 nucleotides are TGTGCCAGTGGAATGTACTACGAGCAGTACTTC. Its protein is CASGMYYEQYF.

A few counts support this clonotype. V is TRBV7-6 and J is TRBJ1-4; tentative D call: TRBD1 (5 bases). Per germline, CDR1 SGHVS and CDR2 FNYEAQ. Trimming pared 2 bases from V and 2 bases from J, leaving 12 bases between. The CDR3 covers 16 residues. Here the CDR3 reads CASSLLPGRTNEKLFF. CDR3 coding DNA: TGTGCCAGCAGCTTACTACCGGGACGGACTAATGAAAAACTGTTTTTT.

This clonotype was observed at least ten times. V is TRBV20-1 and J is TRBJ1-1; D not resolved. The CDR3 contains 12 residues. Per the germline V gene, CDR1 is DFQATT and CDR2 is SNEGSKA (reference sequence). Trimming cost V 2 bases and J 5 bases, with 9 bases left between them. The CDR3 DNA reads TGCAGTGCTAGATCAAGTTCGACTGAAGCTTTCTTT. Encoded protein: CSARSSSTEAFF.

This clonotype has a count of ten or more. CDR3 protein: CAWRVNGERYNEQFF. The CDR3 DNA is TGTGCCTGGAGAGTCAACGGCGAACGCTACAATGAGCAGTTCTTC. The chain uses TRBV30 and TRBJ2-1; D unclear. Between the trimmed V and J ends, which lost 3 bases and 3 bases, there was a span of 15 bases. The CDR3 length is 15 residues. Germline V gives CDR1 GTSNPN, CDR2 SVGIG (reference sequence).

This clonotype was picked up many times. V usage is TRBV2 and J usage is TRBJ1-3; D not certain. The length of the CDR3 is 16 residues. Germline values: CDR1 SNHLY, CDR2 FYNNEI. V was shortened by 0 bases and J by 0 bases, with 9 bases between the two germline ends. CDR3 protein: CASSEAAVNSGNTIYF. The CDR3 coding sequence is TGTGCCAGCAGTGAAGCGGCCGTGAACTCTGGAAACACCATATATTTT.

Ten or more counts support this clonotype. The chain uses TRBV2 and TRBJ2-2, with D uncertain. Trimming took 5 bases from V and 3 from J, leaving 7 bases between them. CDR3 length: 13 residues. Germline values: CDR1 SNHLY, CDR2 FYNNEI. The CDR3 is CASSIDYTGELFF. The CDR3 bases are TGTGCCAGCAGTATTGATTACACCGGGGAGCTGTTTTTT.

This clonotype was counted at least ten times. This rearrangement joins TRBV5-1 to TRBJ2-5; D unclear. V was clipped by 3 bases and J by 0 bases, with 3 bases between them. Germline V gives CDR1 SGHRS, CDR2 YFSETQ. The CDR3 extends over 12 amino acids. CDR3: CASSYDQETQYF. DNA for the CDR3: TGCGCCAGCAGCTACGACCAAGAGACCCAGTACTTC.

The chain is built from TRBV12-3 or TRBV12-4 and TRBJ2-7; no reliable D call. This CDR3 has 13 residues. The V gene lost 5 bases and the J gene lost 2 bases, with 10 bases spanning the gap. The CDR3 coding sequence is TGTGCCAGCAGTATTACAGCTACCTACGAGCAGTACTTC. Translation gives CASSITATYEQYF.

This clonotype showed up many times. The chain uses TRBV21-1 and TRBJ1-2; the DNA was not used to check the table's D call, TRBD1. TRBV21-1 is a pseudogene locus. The CDR3 covers 20 residues. In nucleotides, the CDR3 is TGTGCCAGCAGCAAACCCCCCGGGACGGCACCTCAGAGGGGTATCTATGGCTACACCTTC. It translates to CASSKPPGTAPQRGIYGYTF.

This clonotype was picked up many times. The chain recombines TRBV4-3 with TRBJ1-6, with a possible D match to TRBD1 (5 bases). Per germline, CDR1 LGHNA and CDR2 YSLEER. The length of the CDR3 is 17 residues. V lost 0 bases and J lost 3, with 12 bases in between. For the CDR3, the DNA is TGCGCCAGCAGCCAAGAAGCAGGGTACTTCTATAATTCACCCCTCCACTTT. Amino acids: CASSQEAGYFYNSPLHF.

This clonotype occurred many times. The rearrangement links TRBV20-1 to TRBJ1-5, with 8 nucleotides matching TRBD1. Per germline, CDR1 DFQATT and CDR2 SNEGSKA (reference sequence). J was trimmed by 6 bases and V by 6 bases; bases with no gene match: 7. The CDR3 extends over 13 amino acids. For the CDR3, the DNA is TGCAGTGCCTCTGGACAGGGTGGTCAGCCCCAGCATTTT. It specifies CSASGQGGQPQHF.

Many counts were recorded for this clonotype. The rearrangement links TRBV20-1 to TRBJ2-1; TRBD1 or TRBD2 may be the D gene (5 bases each). The CDR3 runs 14 residues. Trimming shortened V by 1 base and J by 2 bases, and 9 bases separated the two germline ends. Looked up from germline, CDR1 is DFQATT and CDR2 is SNEGSKA (reference sequence). The CDR3 DNA follows: TGCAGTGCTAGAGCTGGGGGAACCTACAATGAGCAGTTCTTC. It specifies CSARAGGTYNEQFF.

This clonotype was seen a few times. The CDR3 here is CASSPGSGRDNEQFF. CDR3 nucleotide sequence: TGTGCCAGCAGCCCTGGGAGCGGGAGGGACAATGAGCAGTTCTTC. The V call is TRBV7-9, the J call TRBJ2-1; TRBD2 matches at 10 bases. Germline values: CDR1 SEHNR, CDR2 FQNEAQ (reference sequence). The ends lost 5 bases at V and 5 bases at J; junction bases unmatched: 6. This CDR3 spans 15 amino acids.

This clonotype is labeled medium-sized (0.01 to 0.1%). The chain uses TRBV11-1 and TRBJ2-7; D gene ambiguous. Trimming removed 1 base at V and 6 bases at J, with 7 bases between. The length of the CDR3 is 12 residues. Per germline, CDR1 SGHAT and CDR2 FQDESV (reference sequence). The CDR3 sequence: CASSLVDSEQYF. Here the CDR3 DNA reads TGTGCCAGCAGCTTAGTTGACTCCGAGCAGTACTTC.

This clonotype was counted many times. The V and J genes are TRBV28 and TRBJ1-4, with 9 bases matching TRBD1. There are 16 residues in the CDR3. V gave up 2 bases and J gave up 8 bases; unmatched junction bases: 9. The germline gives CDR1 MDHEN, CDR2 SYDVKM. CDR3 region: CASSLSVPGQGEKLFF. The CDR3 DNA reads as TGTGCCAGCAGTTTAAGCGTCCCGGGACAGGGAGAAAAACTGTTTTTT.

The table lists this clonotype with a few counts. V gene TRBV28 combines with J gene TRBJ2-7; 9 bases match TRBD1. V shed 6 bases and J 4 bases; nucleotides not matched to a gene: 4. Germline CDR1 MDHEN, CDR2 SYDVKM. This CDR3 is built from 13 residues. The CDR3 is CASSPGQGYEQYF. DNA for the CDR3: TGTGCCAGCAGCCCAGGACAGGGGTACGAGCAGTACTTC.

This clonotype has a count of ten or more. This rearrangement joins TRBV12-3 or TRBV12-4 to TRBJ1-6; the D is unclear. V was trimmed by 6 bases and J by 9 bases, leaving 15 bases between them. This CDR3 has 14 residues. The CDR3: CASRMGSRISPLHF. CDR3 sequence (DNA): TGTGCCAGCAGGATGGGCAGCAGGATTTCACCCCTCCACTTT.

This clonotype was counted at least ten times. The rearrangement joins TRBV7-2 to TRBJ2-1, with 7 bases identical to TRBD2. The CDR3 is made up of 12 amino acids. V lost 5 bases to trimming and J lost 9 bases; unmatched junction nucleotides: 4. CDR1 is SGHTA and CDR2 is FQGNSA in the germline V gene. Written as DNA, the CDR3 is TGTGCCAGCAGCGCGGGAGTCGGTGAGCAGTTCTTC. It translates to CASSAGVGEQFF.